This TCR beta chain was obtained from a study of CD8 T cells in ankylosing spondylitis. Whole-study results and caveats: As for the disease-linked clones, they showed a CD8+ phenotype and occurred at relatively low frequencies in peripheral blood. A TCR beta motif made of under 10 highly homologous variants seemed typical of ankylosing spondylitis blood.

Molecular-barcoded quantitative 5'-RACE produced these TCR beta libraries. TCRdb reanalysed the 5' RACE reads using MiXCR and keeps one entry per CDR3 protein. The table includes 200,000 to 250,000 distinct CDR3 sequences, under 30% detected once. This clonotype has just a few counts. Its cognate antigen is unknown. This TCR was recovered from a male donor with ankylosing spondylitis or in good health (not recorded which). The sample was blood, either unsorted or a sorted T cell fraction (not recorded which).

The CDR3 nucleotides are TGCAGCGCGATCGACATTTTTCCGGGGGAGCAGTACTTC. Its protein product is CSAIDIFPGEQYF. The chain is built from TRBV29-1 and TRBJ2-7; D may be TRBD2 (5 bases). The CDR3 has 13 amino acids. Germline assignment: CDR1 SQVTM and CDR2 ANQGSEA. Trimming shortened V by 7 bases and J by 7 bases, and 20 bases separated the two germline ends.